This T cell receptor (beta chain) was sequenced during a study of T cell responses to AZD1222 COVID-19 vaccine. Overall study findings and caveats: White British ancestry dominated among donors, who included more females, and clonal diversity was possibly underestimated. Reportedly, nearly half of unique spike TCRs recognized epitopes outside B.1.351/B.1.1.7 mutations. Repertoires were obtained solely post-peak T cell response.

Some clones are missing from TCRdb's copy, which holds only in-frame ones; the method was immunoSEQ multiplex PCR. The sample consists of more than 110,000 clones, around 89% of them appearing once. Points on this clone: Its antigen remains unidentified.

There are 13 residues in the CDR3. In germline, CDR1 is MDHEN, CDR2 SYDVKM. The V and J ends lost 2 bases and 1 base respectively, with 6 bases between them. V gene TRBV28 combines with J gene TRBJ2-7; D unclear. Material: peripheral blood, obtained on day 0 of AZD1222 vaccination. This receptor was identified in an adult in good health. CDR3 in DNA: TGTGCCAGCAGTTTAGTTGGTTCCTACGAGCAGTACTTC. Translated, it gives CASSLVGSYEQYF.